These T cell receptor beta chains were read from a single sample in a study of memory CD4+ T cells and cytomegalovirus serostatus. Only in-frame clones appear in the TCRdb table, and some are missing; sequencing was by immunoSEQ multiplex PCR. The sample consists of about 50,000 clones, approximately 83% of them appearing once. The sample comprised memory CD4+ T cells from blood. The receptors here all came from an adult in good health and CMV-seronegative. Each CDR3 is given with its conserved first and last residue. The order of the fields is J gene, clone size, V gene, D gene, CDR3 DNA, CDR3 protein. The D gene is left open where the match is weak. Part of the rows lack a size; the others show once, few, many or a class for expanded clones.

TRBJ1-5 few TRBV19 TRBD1 TGTGCCACAAGGGACAGGGAGGCTCATCAGCCCCAGCATTTT CATRDREAHQPQHF
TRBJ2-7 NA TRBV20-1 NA TGCAGTGCTTCCCAGGATTACGAGCAGTACTTC CSASQDYEQYF
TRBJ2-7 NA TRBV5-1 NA TGCGCCAGCAGCCCCAGGACAGACGCCACCGAGCAGTACTTC CASSPRTDATEQYF
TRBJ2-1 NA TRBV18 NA TGTGCCAGCTCACCGGGCGGGGTCTCCTACAATGAGCAGTTCTTC CASSPGGVSYNEQFF
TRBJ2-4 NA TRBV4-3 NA TGCGCCAGCAGCCAAGGCGGGGACCGCAAAAACATTCAGTACTTC CASSQGGDRKNIQYF
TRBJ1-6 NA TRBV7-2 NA TGTGCCAGCAGCGTAACAGGGAATTCACCCCTCCACTTT CASSVTGNSPLHF
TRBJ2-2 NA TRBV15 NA TGTGCCACGGGAGACACACTAAGTTCCAACACCGGGGAGCTGTTTTTT CATGDTLSSNTGELFF
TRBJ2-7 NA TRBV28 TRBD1 TGTGCCAGCAGCAGTCCCGGGACAGGGTTGGACGAGCAGTACTTC CASSSPGTGLDEQYF
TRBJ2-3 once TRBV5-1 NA TGCGCCAGCAGCTTGGGTCTAGTAACAGATACGCAGTATTTT CASSLGLVTDTQYF
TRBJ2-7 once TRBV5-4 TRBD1 TGTGCCAGCAGCTTGCAAGGGGGCTTTTACGAGCAGTACTTC CASSLQGGFYEQYF
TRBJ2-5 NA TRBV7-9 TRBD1 TGTGCCAGCAGCCCTAGCCCCCTTGGCAGGGGGCTTGGGACCCAGTACTTC CASSPSPLGRGLGTQYF
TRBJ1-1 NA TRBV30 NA TGTGCCTCGGACACCTTGAGGGAAGCTTTCTTT CASDTLREAFF
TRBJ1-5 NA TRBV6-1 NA TGTGCCAGCTTCGGCAGGGGAACTCAGCCCCAGCATTTT CASFGRGTQPQHF